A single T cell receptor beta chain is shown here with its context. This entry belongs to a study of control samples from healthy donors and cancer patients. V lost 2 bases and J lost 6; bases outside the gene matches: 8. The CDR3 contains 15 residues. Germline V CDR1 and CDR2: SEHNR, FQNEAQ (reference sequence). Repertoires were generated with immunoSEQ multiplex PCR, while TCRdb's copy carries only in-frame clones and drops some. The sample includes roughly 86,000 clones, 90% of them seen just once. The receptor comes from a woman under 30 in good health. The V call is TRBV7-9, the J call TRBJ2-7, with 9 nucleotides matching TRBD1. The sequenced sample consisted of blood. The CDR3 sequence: CASSLSGGQGREQYF. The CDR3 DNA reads TGTGCCAGCAGCTTATCGGGCGGACAGGGGCGCGAGCAGTACTTC.